These 26 T cell receptor beta chains came from one sample sequenced in a study of regulatory T cells in long-lasting Graves disease. CDR3-region Arm-PCR and iRepertoire HTBI primers produced the TCR beta libraries. TCRdb redid the calling of the multiplex PCR reads with MiXCR, one entry per CDR3 protein. The table shows approximately 360,000 distinct CDR3 sequences, with approximately 12% occurring only once. Time point reported: newly diagnosed GD, antithyroid drugs for less than 3 months. The TCR library used RNA extracted from PBMCs. The same specimen was also included in a second study, on T cells in Graves' hyperthyroidism and ophthalmopathy.

The sequencing here drew on peripheral blood mononuclear cells (PBMCs), taken at new diagnosis, from a patient treated with antithyroid drugs. Source of these receptors: a woman under 30 with Graves disease.

There are many counts of this clonotype. J is TRBJ2-3 and V is TRBV7-2, with no clear D. The germline gives CDR1 SGHTA, CDR2 FQGNSA. Between the trimmed V and J ends, which lost 2 bases and 10 bases, there was a span of 19 bases. This CDR3 comprises 15 residues. CDR3 residues: CASSLLVSWDGAQYF. CDR3 nucleotide sequence: TGTGCCAGCAGCTTACTAGTTTCTTGGGATGGTGCGCAGTATTTT.

This clonotype was detected a few times. The chain links TRBV27 to TRBJ1-5; TRBD1 matches 7 bases. The J segment lost 4 bases and the V segment lost 5 bases, leaving 2 bases of the junction unmatched. This CDR3 comprises 13 residues. Germline V gene lookup returns CDR1 MNHEY and CDR2 SMNVEV (reference sequence). The CDR3, as DNA: TGTGCCAGCAGTGCCAGGGGGAATCAGCCCCAGCATTTT. This codes for CASSARGNQPQHF.

This clonotype has at least ten counts. In nucleotides, the CDR3 is TGTGCCAGCTCACCCCGGGACAGCCCGAACACCGGGGAGCTGTTTTTT. It codes for CASSPRDSPNTGELFF. The chain recombines TRBV18 with TRBJ2-2; 7 nucleotides agree with TRBD1. V gave up 3 bases and J gave up 0 bases; unmatched junction bases: 4. The CDR3 sequence is 16 residues long. Per germline, CDR1 KGHSH and CDR2 LQKENI.

At least ten counts were recorded for this clonotype. The chain employs TRBV7-2 and TRBJ1-5; no reliable D call. The CDR3 is 15 amino acids. Trimming took off 5 bases at V and 1 base at J, with 12 bases between the two ends. CDR1 is SGHTA, CDR2 FQGNSA, per germline. CDR3 sequence (DNA): TGTGCCAGCAGCCGAGATCCGAGAAGCAATCAGCCCCAGCATTTT. Its translation is CASSRDPRSNQPQHF. Based on the CDR3 plus reference TRBV7-2 and TRBJ1-5, the full variable domain is GAGVSQSPSNKVTEKGKDVELRCDPISGHTALYWYRQSLGQGLEFLIYFQGNSAPDKSGLPSDRFSAERTGGSVSTLTIQRTQQEDSAVYLCASSRDPRSNQPQHFGDGTRLSIL.

The chain links TRBV28 to TRBJ1-4; the match to TRBD1 covers 8 bases. V lost 2 bases to trimming and J lost 6 bases; unmatched junction nucleotides: 8. This CDR3 has 16 amino acids. The germline V gene encodes CDR1 MDHEN and CDR2 SYDVKM. CDR3: CASSLPGQAQDEKLFF. CDR3 nucleotides: TGTGCCAGCAGTTTACCGGGACAGGCGCAGGATGAAAAACTGTTTTTT.

This clonotype was seen a few times. CDR3 coding DNA: TGTGCTAGTGGTCCATCGGGGCTCAATGAGCAGTTCTTC. Translation: CASGPSGLNEQFF. This chain connects TRBV12-5 to TRBJ2-1; either TRBD1 or TRBD2 may supply D (5 bases each). This CDR3 comprises 13 residues. CDR1 and CDR2 from the germline V gene are LGHNT and FRNRAP. V was pared by 5 bases and J by 6 bases, with 11 bases between.

This clonotype has just a few counts. The chain carries TRBV4-1 and TRBJ2-1, with TRBD2 matching over 7 bases. The CDR3 spans 12 residues. V gave up 8 bases and J gave up 8 bases; unmatched junction bases: 6. CDR1 and CDR2 (germline): MGHRA, YSYEKL. The CDR3 protein is CASRDYGDEQFF. The CDR3 DNA sequence: TGCGCCAGCCGGGACTACGGGGATGAGCAGTTCTTC.

This clonotype was counted many times. V gene TRBV27 combines with J gene TRBJ2-1; D not resolved. Trimming shortened V by 2 bases and J by 7 bases, and 12 bases separated the two germline ends. Germline-derived CDR1 and CDR2 are MNHEY and SMNVEV (reference sequence). This CDR3 spans 14 amino acids. The DNA for the CDR3 is TGTGCCAGCAGTTTAACGGGCCCTGGGAATGAGCAGTTCTTC. Translated: CASSLTGPGNEQFF.

This chain joins TRBV9 and TRBJ1-6, with D unclear. This CDR3 is built from 12 residues. V was pared by 8 bases and J by 7 bases, with 10 bases between. Germline values: CDR1 SGDLS, CDR2 YYNGEE. DNA for the CDR3: TGTGCCAGTAGTACGTCCAATTCACCCCTCCACTTT. This encodes CASSTSNSPLHF.

This clonotype was observed a few times. V usage is TRBV20-1 and J usage is TRBJ2-3; 7 nucleotides align to TRBD2. Trimming at V came to 1 base and at J to 5 bases, leaving 9 bases not matched to a gene. CDR1 DFQATT and CDR2 SNEGSKA come from the germline V gene (reference sequence). The CDR3 loop spans 15 amino acids. The CDR3 loop reads CSARGTSIIGDTQYF. CDR3 coding DNA: TGCAGTGCTAGAGGGACTAGTATAATAGGAGATACGCAGTATTTT.

This clonotype was counted many times. This chain connects TRBV28 to TRBJ1-1; tentatively, D is TRBD1 (6 bases). CDR1 MDHEN and CDR2 SYDVKM come from the germline V gene. This CDR3 has 15 residues. V lost 4 bases and J 4 bases, leaving 16 bases between the germline ends. CDR3 region: CASSSIGAGVTEAFF. The CDR3 nucleotides are TGTGCCAGCAGTTCAATAGGGGCAGGGGTCACTGAAGCTTTCTTT.

This clonotype was recorded at least ten times. The chain employs TRBV6-2 or TRBV6-3 and TRBJ2-5, with 10 bases that match TRBD1. The CDR3 totals 16 residues. CDR1 and CDR2 from the germline V gene are MNHEY and SVGEGT. V dropped 5 bases and J dropped 2; count of bases not matched to a gene: 8. The CDR3 DNA reads TGTGCCAGCAGTCCATTGGACAGGGGGTTTCAAGAGACCCAGTACTTC. It yields the protein CASSPLDRGFQETQYF.

The chain combines TRBV9 with TRBJ2-2, with TRBD2 matching 7 bases. V gave up 3 bases and J gave up 1 base; unmatched junction bases: 6. Germline V CDR1 and CDR2: SGDLS, YYNGEE. The CDR3 runs to 16 residues. The CDR3 DNA reads as TGTGCCAGCAGCGCGCTAGCGGCCAGGAACACCGGGGAGCTGTTTTTT. Translating it yields CASSALAARNTGELFF.

This clonotype was recorded at least ten times. The J gene is TRBJ2-1, the V gene TRBV7-2; 7 nucleotides align to TRBD2. Trimming cost V 5 bases and J 7 bases; bases outside gene matches: 5. CDR1 and CDR2 (germline): SGHTA, FQGNSA. The CDR3 is made up of 13 amino acids. The CDR3 nucleotides read TGTGCCAGCAGCACTAGGGAGGGGAATGAGCAGTTCTTC. It specifies CASSTREGNEQFF.

Notes on this clonotype: Since a far larger clone is one base different, this is likely a read error. The chain joins TRBV12-3 or TRBV12-4 to TRBJ2-5; 9 bases are a match to TRBD1. Trimming cost V 6 bases and J 5 bases; bases outside gene matches: 19. CDR3 length: 18 residues. The CDR3 protein is CASSTWDRVKALVETQYF. CDR3 DNA sequence: TGTGCCAGCAGCACCTGGGACAGGGTGAAAGCCCTTGTCGAGACCCAGTACTTC.

This clonotype was detected ten times or more. V is TRBV19 and J is TRBJ1-1, with D unclear. Trimming took off 1 base at V and 0 bases at J, with 6 bases between the two ends. Germline-derived CDR1 and CDR2 are LNHDA and SQIVND (reference sequence). The CDR3 consists of 14 residues. CDR3: CASSIAYVNTEAFF. The CDR3 nucleotides read TGTGCCAGTAGTATAGCCTACGTGAACACTGAAGCTTTCTTT.

For this clonotype: The junction differs from germline at one of its ends, possibly a read error. This chain links TRBV18 with TRBJ1-2; 8 bases are shared with TRBD1. Looked up from germline, CDR1 is KGHSH and CDR2 is LQKENI. This CDR3 spans 15 amino acids. The CDR3 protein is CASSPPQGARTGDTF. The DNA for the CDR3 is TGTGCCAGCTCACCACCCCAGGGGGCTCGGACTGGCGACACCTTC. The variable domain in full, completed from reference TRBV18 and TRBJ1-2, reads NAGVMQNPRHLVRRRGQEARLRCSPMKGHSHVYWYRQLPEEGLKFMVYLQKENIIDESGMPKERFSAEFPKEGPSILRIQQVVRGDSAAYFCASSPPQGARTGDTFGSGTRLTVV.

At least ten counts were recorded for this clonotype. The CDR3 nucleotides read TGCAGTGCTAGAGTTCCCTCCTTGACAGAGACCCAGTACTTC. Residues: CSARVPSLTETQYF. V and J are TRBV20-1 and TRBJ2-5; D remains ambiguous. Per the germline V gene, CDR1 is DFQATT and CDR2 is SNEGSKA (reference sequence). CDR3 length: 14 residues. The ends were cut back, 1 base at V and 4 bases at J, with 13 bases in the middle.

In its sample, this clonotype was seen many times. V and J are TRBV20-1 and TRBJ1-4; D gene ambiguous. This CDR3 region has 17 residues. Germline-derived CDR1 and CDR2 are DFQATT and SNEGSKA (reference sequence). V was trimmed by 1 base and J by 2 bases, leaving 17 bases between them. The CDR3 reads CSARASQFGGTNEKLFF. CDR3 nucleotides: TGCAGTGCTAGAGCTAGTCAGTTTGGAGGGACTAATGAAAAACTGTTTTTT.

V usage is TRBV4-1 and J usage is TRBJ2-2; a possible D gene is TRBD1 (5 bases). Germline CDR1 MGHRA, CDR2 YSYEKL. This CDR3 contains 19 residues. V was clipped by 3 bases and J by 1 base, with 21 bases between them. CDR3 protein: CASSQGARVEPRNTGELFF. The CDR3 region has the DNA TGCGCCAGCAGCCAGGGTGCCAGGGTTGAACCCAGGAACACCGGGGAGCTGTTTTTT.

This clonotype was counted many times. The chain uses TRBV6-1 and TRBJ1-1; D gene unclear. Trimming pared 2 bases from V and 8 bases from J, leaving 12 bases between. The CDR3 sequence is 13 residues long. Germline V gives CDR1 MNHNS, CDR2 SASEGT. CDR3 sequence reads: CASSEYPFSEAFF. CDR3 nucleotide sequence: TGTGCCAGCAGTGAATATCCTTTCTCAGAAGCTTTCTTT.

V and J are TRBV19 and TRBJ2-5; possible D gene TRBD2, 6 bases. The CDR3 has 16 amino acids. V lost 6 bases and J 7 bases, leaving 24 bases between the germline ends. Germline V gives CDR1 LNHDA, CDR2 SQIVND (reference sequence). CDR3 protein: CASSGTGKVGRRTQYF. In DNA form, the CDR3 reads TGTGCCAGTAGCGGGACTGGAAAGGTAGGACGGCGGACCCAGTACTTC. Looking up the rest from reference TRBV19 and TRBJ2-5 gives the full variable domain: DGGITQSPKYLFRKEGQNVTLSCEQNLNHDAMYWYRQDPGQGLRLIYYSQIVNDFQKGDIAEGYSVSREKKESFPLTVTSAQKNPTAFYLCASSGTGKVGRRTQYFGPGTRLLVL.

This clonotype was observed at least ten times. The chain is built from TRBV7-8 and TRBJ2-1; TRBD2 aligns across 8 bases. Germline V gene sequence: CDR1 SGHVS, CDR2 FQNEAQ. Losses at the gene ends were 4 bases for V and 9 bases for J; bases not matched to a gene: 11. CDR3 size: 15 residues. Here the CDR3 DNA reads TGTGCCAGCAGCTCCCGGGAGGGGAGCCGTAGTGAGCAGTTCTTC. Translating gives CASSSREGSRSEQFF.

This clonotype was picked up many times. The V gene is TRBV7-6, the J gene TRBJ2-3; D tentatively reads TRBD1 or TRBD2 (7 bases each). Trimming left V 4 bases short and J 3 bases short, with 14 bases between. Looked up from germline, CDR1 is SGHVS and CDR2 is FNYEAQ. CDR3 size: 15 residues. CDR3 DNA sequence: TGTGCCAGCAGCTCAGGGGGAGGGCCGACAGATACGCAGTATTTT. The encoded protein is CASSSGGGPTDTQYF.

This clonotype was seen repeatedly, ten times or more. This CDR3 is CATSDDTDTQYF. CDR3 bases: TGTGCCACCAGTGATGATACAGATACGCAGTATTTT. V is TRBV24-1 and J is TRBJ2-3; D is undetermined. V was trimmed by 3 bases and J by 3 bases, leaving 3 bases between them. CDR1 and CDR2 (germline): KGHDR, SFDVKD. The CDR3 length is 12 residues.

This clonotype was seen at least ten times. The chain employs TRBV28 and TRBJ2-3; D call uncertain. Looked up from germline, CDR1 is MDHEN and CDR2 is SYDVKM. The CDR3 totals 11 residues. Trimming removed 7 bases at V and 4 bases at J, with 6 bases between. The CDR3: CASTGSDTQYF. The DNA of the CDR3 is TGTGCCAGCACCGGGTCAGATACGCAGTATTTT.